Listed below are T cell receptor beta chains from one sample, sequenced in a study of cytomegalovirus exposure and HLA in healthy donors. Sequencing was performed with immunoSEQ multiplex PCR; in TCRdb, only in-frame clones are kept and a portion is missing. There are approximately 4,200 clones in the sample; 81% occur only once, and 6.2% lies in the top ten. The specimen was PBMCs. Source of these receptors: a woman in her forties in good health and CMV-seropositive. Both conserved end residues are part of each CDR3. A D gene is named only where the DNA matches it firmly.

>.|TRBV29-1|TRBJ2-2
CSARQAEAGELFF
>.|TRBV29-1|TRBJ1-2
CSVLVPTDYGYTF
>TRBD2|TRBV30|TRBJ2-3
CAWSPGTSRGDTQYF
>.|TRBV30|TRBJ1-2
CAFMVGTTNYGYTF
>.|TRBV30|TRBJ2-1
CAWSSPTRDPQFF
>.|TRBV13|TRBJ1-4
CASSSDRVGNGEKLFF
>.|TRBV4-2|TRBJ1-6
CASSQGRDSLGESPLHF
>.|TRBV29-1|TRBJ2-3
CSVVGLFTDTQYF
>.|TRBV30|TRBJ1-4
CAWSVKGGHEKLFF
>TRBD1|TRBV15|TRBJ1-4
CATSNRTGGDEKLFF
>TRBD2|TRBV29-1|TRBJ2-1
CSAVAGDVYNEQFF
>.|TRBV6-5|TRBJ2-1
CASSYSSAGRNEQFF
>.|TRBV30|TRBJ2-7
CAWSVRQFEQYF
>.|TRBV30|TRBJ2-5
CAWSSQETQYF
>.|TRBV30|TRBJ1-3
CAWSPGGNTIYF
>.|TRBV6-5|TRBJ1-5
CASSYTRNQPQHF
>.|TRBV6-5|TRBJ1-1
CASSRWTDNTEAFF
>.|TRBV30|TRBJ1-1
CAWSPGDTEAFF
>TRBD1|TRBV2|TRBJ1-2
CASSEVRTGKSGYTF
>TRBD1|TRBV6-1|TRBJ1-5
CASSIDRVINQPQHF
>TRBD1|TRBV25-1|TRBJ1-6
CASSGGQGGNSPLHF
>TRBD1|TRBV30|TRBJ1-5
CAWSSLTGRNQPQHF
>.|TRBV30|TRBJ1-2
CAWARGYGYTF
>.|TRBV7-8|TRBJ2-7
CASTLTRGKSEQYF
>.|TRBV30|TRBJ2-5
CAWSVLRRSRKTQYF
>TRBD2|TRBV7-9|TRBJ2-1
CASSFGLATYNEQFF
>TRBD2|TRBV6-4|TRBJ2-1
CASSDSSGGANEQFF
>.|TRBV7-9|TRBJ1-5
CASSLGGVGSQPQHF
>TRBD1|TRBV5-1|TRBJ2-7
CASQLTGGGYEQYF
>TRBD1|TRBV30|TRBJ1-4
CASRQGATNEKLFF
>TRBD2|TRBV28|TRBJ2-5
CASSLAGGPGGQYF
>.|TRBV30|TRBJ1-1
CAWSIPLTEAFF
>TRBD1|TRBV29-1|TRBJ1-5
CSVAGTADQPQHF
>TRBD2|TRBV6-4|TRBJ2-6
CASSDGLASSSGANVLTF
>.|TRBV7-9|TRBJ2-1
CASSLGDSDNEQFF
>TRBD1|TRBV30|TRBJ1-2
CAWRDTQGSYGYTF
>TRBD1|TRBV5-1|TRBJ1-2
CAGATGQVGYTF
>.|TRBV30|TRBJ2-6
CAWSVFAISGANVLTF
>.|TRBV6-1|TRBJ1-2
CASSESVDGYTF
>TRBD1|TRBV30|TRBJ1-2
CAWSIPGQGNGYTF
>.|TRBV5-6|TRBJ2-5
CASSFSQTQYF
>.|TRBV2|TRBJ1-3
CATTTGYTGNTIYF
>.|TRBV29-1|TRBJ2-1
CSVAPAWSSYNEQFF
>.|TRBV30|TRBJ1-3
CAWTTRNTIYF
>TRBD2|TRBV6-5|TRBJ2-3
CASSSGLAADTQYF
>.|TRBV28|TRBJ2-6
CASSLWGAGANVLTF
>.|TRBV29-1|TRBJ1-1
CSVEDDRMNTEAFF
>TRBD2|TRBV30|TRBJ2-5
CAWSGTSGGQYQETQYF
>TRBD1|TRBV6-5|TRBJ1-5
CASSFDGTGNQPQHF
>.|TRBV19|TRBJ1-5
CASMDTANQPQHF
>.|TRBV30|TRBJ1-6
CAWSVAGAMLNSPLHF
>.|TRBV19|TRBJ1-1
CASSINGRNTEAFF
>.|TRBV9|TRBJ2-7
CASTPHSDSFAEQYF
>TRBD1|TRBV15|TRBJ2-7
CATSSSDRGGTQYF